Below are 15 T cell receptor beta chains sequenced from a single sample in a study of neurological immune-mediated disorders. TCRdb fed the 5' RACE reads into MiXCR, producing one record per CDR3 protein. Seen here are 54,000 or so distinct CDR3 sequences, under 4.5% observed once, and the top ten hold about 3%. The sequenced sample consisted of PBMCs. These receptors all stem from a woman aged 30 to 39 with multiple sclerosis.

This clonotype was recorded many times. The chain links TRBV20-1 to TRBJ2-3, with D uncertain. There are 12 residues in the CDR3. The ends were cut back, 5 bases at V and 4 bases at J, with 10 bases in the middle. Germline assignment: CDR1 DFQATT and CDR2 SNEGSKA (reference sequence). The CDR3, as DNA: TGCAGTGCTCGACCCGTCCCAGATACGCAGTATTTT. Protein sequence: CSARPVPDTQYF.

The chain links TRBV10-2 to TRBJ2-5; D is unresolved. The V end lost 8 bases, the J end lost 5 bases, and 18 bases lay between the germline ends. Germline V CDR1 and CDR2: WSHSY, SAAADI. This CDR3 is 14 amino acids long. CDR3 residues: CASGNAALGETQYF. DNA for the CDR3: TGCGCCAGCGGGAATGCGGCACTGGGGGAGACCCAGTACTTC.

Many counts were recorded for this clonotype. The CDR3 DNA sequence: TGTGCCAGCAGCCCAACAGGATCCTCTGGAAACACCATATATTTT. Protein product: CASSPTGSSGNTIYF. This chain joins TRBV7-2 and TRBJ1-3, with D perhaps matching TRBD1 (5 bases). The length of the CDR3 is 15 residues. Germline lookup yields CDR1 SGHTA and CDR2 FQGNSA. V was cut by 5 bases and J by 0 bases, with 11 bases left in between.

At least ten counts were recorded for this clonotype. The chain carries TRBV12-3 or TRBV12-4 and TRBJ1-5, with D hard to call. V lost 3 bases and J 2 bases, leaving 2 bases between the germline ends. The CDR3 is 12 amino acids. DNA for the CDR3: TGTGCCAGCAGTTTCGGCAATCAGCCCCAGCATTTT. It encodes CASSFGNQPQHF.

The J gene is TRBJ2-1, the V gene TRBV5-1; 16 nucleotides agree with TRBD2. This CDR3 region has 19 residues. Germline assignment: CDR1 SGHRS and CDR2 YFSETQ. Germline trimming cut 0 bases from V and 0 bases from J; bases unmatched to any gene: 3. The CDR3 DNA sequence: TGCGCCAGCAGCTTGGAGGGACTAGCGGGAGGGGGCTCCTACAATGAGCAGTTCTTC. As protein: CASSLEGLAGGGSYNEQFF.

This clonotype was seen at least ten times. The genes are TRBV3-1 and TRBJ2-3; D is undetermined. With 3 bases removed from V and 4 bases from J, the gap between germline ends came to 2 bases. Germline V CDR1 and CDR2: LGHDT, YNNKEL (reference sequence). The CDR3 consists of 11 residues. The CDR3 nucleotides read TGTGCCAGCAGCCATTCAGATACGCAGTATTTT. Residues: CASSHSDTQYF.

This clonotype was detected many times. The rearrangement joins TRBV7-9 to TRBJ2-1; 14 bases fit TRBD2. The CDR3 loop spans 16 amino acids. Germline trimming cut 5 bases from V and 1 base from J; bases unmatched to any gene: 1. Germline values: CDR1 SEHNR, CDR2 FQNEAQ (reference sequence). This CDR3 is CASSGTSGGSYNEQFF. DNA for the CDR3: TGTGCCAGCAGCGGGACTAGCGGGGGTTCCTACAATGAGCAGTTCTTC.

The chain employs TRBV20-1 and TRBJ2-3; D perhaps matches TRBD2 (6 bases). This CDR3 has 14 amino acids. Germline CDR1 reads DFQATT; CDR2 reads SNEGSKA (reference sequence). V was trimmed by 3 bases and J by 1 base, leaving 11 bases between them. In DNA form, the CDR3 reads TGCAGTGCTAGTTACGGGGAGGGCACAGATACGCAGTATTTT. Protein: CSASYGEGTDTQYF.

This clonotype was seen many times. The chain links TRBV28 to TRBJ2-7; D tentatively fits TRBD1 or TRBD2 (5 bases each). The V gene's germline CDR1 is MDHEN and CDR2 SYDVKM. The length of the CDR3 is 15 residues. The germline V and J ends were trimmed by 8 bases and 6 bases, with 23 bases remaining between them. The CDR3 loop is CASRRGGSDSGEQYF. CDR3 bases: TGTGCCAGCCGTCGGGGCGGCTCCGATTCGGGCGAGCAGTACTTC.

At least ten counts were recorded for this clonotype. The CDR3 nucleotides read TGTGCCAGCAGCTTACAGGCGGGGACTCAGTTCTTC. This gives the protein CASSLQAGTQFF. The V and J genes are TRBV11-2 and TRBJ2-1; tentative D call: TRBD2 (6 bases). Looked up from germline, CDR1 is SGHAT and CDR2 is FQNNGV. The CDR3 spans 12 residues. V gave up 2 bases and J gave up 13 bases, with 12 bases separating them. The full variable domain, completed using reference TRBV11-2 and TRBJ2-1, is EAGVAQSPRYKIIEKRQSVAFWCNPISGHATLYWYQQILGQGPKLLIQFQNNGVVDDSQLPKDRFSAERLKGVDSTLKIQPAKLEDSAVYLCASSLQAGTQFFGPGTRLTVL.

This clonotype was observed at least ten times. The chain carries TRBV5-1 and TRBJ2-1, with D tentatively TRBD2 (5 bases). The length of the CDR3 is 15 residues. V was cut by 2 bases and J by 9 bases, with 18 bases left in between. In germline, CDR1 is SGHRS, CDR2 YFSETQ. Here the CDR3 DNA reads TGCGCCAGCAGCTTCCGAGGTGGGTCGGAGGTTGAGCAGTTCTTC. As protein: CASSFRGGSEVEQFF. Together with reference TRBV5-1 and TRBJ2-1, the CDR3 gives the full variable domain: KAGVTQTPRYLIKTRGQQVTLSCSPISGHRSVSWYQQTPGQGLQFLFEYFSETQRNKGNFPGRFSGRQFSNSRSEMNVSTLELGDSALYLCASSFRGGSEVEQFFGPGTRLTVL.

This clonotype was seen repeatedly, ten times or more. The chain joins TRBV20-1 to TRBJ1-1, with 7 bases that match TRBD1. The CDR3 is 13 amino acids. The V gene end was trimmed by 6 bases and the J gene end by 4 bases; junction bases not matched to a gene: 8. The germline V gene has CDR1 DFQATT and CDR2 SNEGSKA (reference sequence). CDR3 amino acids: CSARQGFGTEAFF. CDR3 sequence (DNA): TGCAGTGCCAGACAGGGATTCGGCACTGAAGCTTTCTTT.

This clonotype occurred many times. This chain links TRBV12-3 or TRBV12-4 with TRBJ1-1; D call uncertain. The CDR3 sequence is 13 residues long. V was cut by 3 bases and J by 2 bases, with 7 bases left in between. CDR3 sequence (DNA): TGTGCCAGCAGTTTTACCGGCAACACTGAAGCTTTCTTT. It translates to CASSFTGNTEAFF.

The sample holds many counts of this clonotype. The V and J genes are TRBV20-1 and TRBJ2-5; the D is unclear. The germline V and J ends were trimmed by 4 bases and 4 bases, with 13 bases remaining between them. CDR3 length: 13 amino acids. Germline lookup yields CDR1 DFQATT and CDR2 SNEGSKA (reference sequence). CDR3 coding DNA: TGCAGTGCTATAAGTTTAGGGCGAGAGACCCAGTACTTC. Its protein product is CSAISLGRETQYF.

On this clonotype itself: A single base separates this from a much larger clone, so it may be a read error. The V gene is TRBV20-1, the J gene TRBJ2-7, with 7 bases aligning to TRBD2. The junction had 17 bases not matched to a gene; V was cut back by 6 bases and J by 6 bases. The CDR3 is 15 amino acids. CDR1 and CDR2 (germline): DFQATT, SNEGSKA (reference sequence). The CDR3 region is CSATSLAGTQFEQYF. CDR3 coding DNA: TGCAGTGCCACATCCTTAGCGGGCACCCAGTTCGAGCAGTACTTC.